The 18 T cell receptor beta chains below were found in one sample sequenced in a study of cytomegalovirus exposure and HLA in healthy donors. 13 Jbeta primers and 60 Vbeta primers were used for the PCR. Sequenced by immunoSEQ multiplex PCR; TCRdb stores in-frame clones only, minus some. This sample has under 150,000 clones, with 65% to 85% found just once. The specimen sequenced was PBMCs. The receptors originated from a woman aged 40 to 55 in good health and CMV-seropositive.

The V call is TRBV2, the J call TRBJ2-5; the D gene is possibly TRBD1 (5 bases). Trimming removed 6 bases from V and 2 bases from J, with 16 bases in between. Germline CDR1 is SNHLY and CDR2 is FYNNEI. The CDR3 is 15 amino acids. CDR3 amino acids: CASSPITGLQETQYF. In nucleotides, the CDR3 is TGTGCCAGCAGCCCCATAACAGGATTACAAGAGACCCAGTACTTC.

The CDR3 bases are TGCGCCAGCAGCCGCGGGACGAACACTGAAGCTTTCTTT. Its translation: CASSRGTNTEAFF. The rearrangement uses TRBV5-1 and TRBJ1-1; tentatively, D is TRBD1 (5 bases). The CDR3 is made up of 13 amino acids. CDR1 is SGHRS, CDR2 YFSETQ, per germline. The V and J ends lost 4 bases and 1 base respectively, with 8 bases between them. Based on the CDR3 plus reference TRBV5-1 and TRBJ1-1, the full variable domain is KAGVTQTPRYLIKTRGQQVTLSCSPISGHRSVSWYQQTPGQGLQFLFEYFSETQRNKGNFPGRFSGRQFSNSRSEMNVSTLELGDSALYLCASSRGTNTEAFFGQGTRLTVV.

This clone was observed a few times. The J gene is TRBJ1-6, the V gene TRBV6-1; no reliable D call. With 2 bases removed from V and 4 bases from J, the gap between germline ends came to 9 bases. CDR3 length: 15 residues. Germline lookup yields CDR1 MNHNS and CDR2 SASEGT. CDR3 DNA sequence: TGTGCCAGCAGTGAACCCGAACAGTATAATTCACCCCTCCACTTT. It is translated as CASSEPEQYNSPLHF.

V and J are TRBV5-1 and TRBJ2-6; D unclear. From germline, CDR1 is SGHRS and CDR2 YFSETQ. Trimming stripped 1 base from V and 2 bases from J, with 7 bases between. This CDR3 region has 15 residues. CDR3 DNA: TGCGCCAGCAGCTTGCAGGTAACTGGGGCCAACGTCCTGACTTTC. It encodes CASSLQVTGANVLTF.

This chain uses TRBV4-1 with TRBJ2-5, with D possibly matching TRBD2 (5 bases). Germline V gives CDR1 MGHRA, CDR2 YSYEKL. Deletions cut 1 base from V and 5 bases from J, with 17 bases between. The CDR3 contains 16 residues. The CDR3 nucleotides are TGCGCCAGCAGCCAAGCGGACTTAGTTGGGTCGGAGACCCAGTACTTC. Its translation is CASSQADLVGSETQYF.

The rearrangement joins TRBV7-3 to TRBJ2-2; 8 nucleotides line up with TRBD1. The germline V gene encodes CDR1 SGHTA and CDR2 FQGTGA. The CDR3 is made up of 16 amino acids. Losses at the gene ends were 1 base for V and 6 bases for J; bases not matched to a gene: 7. DNA of the CDR3: TGTGCCAGCAGCTTAATAGGGGCAGGGGGCTCCGGGGAGCTGTTTTTT. Its translation is CASSLIGAGGSGELFF.

This chain uses TRBV9 with TRBJ2-5; D is perhaps TRBD1 (5 bases). This CDR3 has 18 residues. CDR1 is SGDLS, CDR2 YYNGEE, per germline. Trimming stripped 5 bases from V and 0 bases from J, with 23 bases between. The DNA of the CDR3 is TGTGCCAGCAGTCCCCGACCTGACAGCTATCTGAACCAAGAGACCCAGTACTTC. This codes for CASSPRPDSYLNQETQYF.

The rearrangement uses TRBV6-1 and TRBJ2-7; maybe TRBD2 (6 bases). The CDR3 consists of 14 residues. Trimming left V 4 bases short and J 0 bases short, with 10 bases between. Germline V gene sequence: CDR1 MNHNS, CDR2 SASEGT. The CDR3 DNA reads TGTGCCAGCAGTGTGGGGGGTCCCTCCTACGAGCAGTACTTC. Its translation is CASSVGGPSYEQYF.

This clone appeared a few times. This chain links TRBV6-1 with TRBJ2-5; 8 nucleotides align to TRBD2. The J call may be mistaken, given a closer DNA end match to TRBJ2-7. Germline CDR1 MNHNS, CDR2 SASEGT. The CDR3 has 14 residues. The CDR3 DNA is TGTGCCAGCTTTCGGGGGGGGCTAGATTACGAGCAGTACTTC. Encoded protein: CASFRGGLDYEQYF.

The chain has TRBV21-1 and TRBJ1-6; no DNA check was done on the table's D call, TRBD1. TRBV21-1 has pseudogene status. There are 17 residues in the CDR3. CDR3 in amino acids: CASSKGNRDRSNSPLHF. CDR3 DNA sequence: TGTGCCAGCAGCAAAGGTAACCGGGACAGGAGCAATTCACCCCTCCACTTT.

The J gene is TRBJ1-2, the V gene TRBV27; 8 nucleotides align to TRBD1. The CDR3 has 14 amino acids. Losses at the gene ends were 6 bases for V and 4 bases for J; bases not matched to a gene: 7. The germline V gene has CDR1 MNHEY and CDR2 SMNVEV (reference sequence). CDR3 loop: CASRPLTGAYGYTF. DNA for the CDR3: TGTGCCAGCAGACCCTTGACAGGGGCCTATGGCTACACCTTC.

The chain couples TRBV5-1 to TRBJ2-1, with 12 bases matching TRBD2. The J segment lost 8 bases and the V segment lost 4 bases, leaving 10 bases of the junction unmatched. Germline CDR1 reads SGHRS; CDR2 reads YFSETQ. This CDR3 has 16 amino acids. CDR3 protein: CASSTVASGGAHEQFF. The CDR3 nucleotides read TGCGCCAGCAGCACCGTAGCTAGCGGGGGGGCTCATGAGCAGTTCTTC. The complete variable domain, with remaining parts taken from reference TRBV5-1 and TRBJ2-1, reads KAGVTQTPRYLIKTRGQQVTLSCSPISGHRSVSWYQQTPGQGLQFLFEYFSETQRNKGNFPGRFSGRQFSNSRSEMNVSTLELGDSALYLCASSTVASGGAHEQFFGPGTRLTVL.

This clone was observed once. The chain recombines TRBV28 with TRBJ1-1; 11 bases align to TRBD1. In germline, CDR1 is MDHEN, CDR2 SYDVKM. The CDR3 length is 15 residues. Unmatched junction bases numbered 5, after V lost 5 bases and J lost 3 bases. As DNA, the CDR3 is TGTGCCAGCAGTCCGGGGACAGGGGGGTACACTGAAGCTTTCTTT. Protein: CASSPGTGGYTEAFF.

The rearrangement uses TRBV18 and TRBJ2-1, with D possibly being TRBD2 (5 bases). The length of the CDR3 is 16 residues. V was shortened by 0 bases and J by 6 bases, with 15 bases between the two germline ends. Germline values: CDR1 KGHSH, CDR2 LQKENI. The CDR3 spells CASSPPEGSGSNEQFF. The CDR3 DNA reads as TGTGCCAGCTCACCACCGGAAGGGAGCGGTAGCAATGAGCAGTTCTTC.

The V and J genes are TRBV5-1 and TRBJ1-1; possible D gene TRBD1, 6 bases. V lost 0 bases and J 4 bases, leaving 13 bases between the germline ends. The CDR3 is 15 residues long. Germline lookup yields CDR1 SGHRS and CDR2 YFSETQ. This chain's CDR3 is CASSLGGGRFTEAFF. The CDR3 region has the DNA TGCGCCAGCAGCTTGGGAGGGGGTCGGTTCACTGAAGCTTTCTTT.

The J gene is TRBJ1-6, the V gene TRBV7-9, with no clear D. Per germline, CDR1 SEHNR and CDR2 FQNEAQ (reference sequence). CDR3 length equals 15 residues. V shed 0 bases and J shed 7 bases, with 10 bases lying between them. CDR3 sequence reads: CASSLARGINSPLHF. DNA of the CDR3: TGTGCCAGCAGCTTAGCGCGAGGAATCAATTCACCCCTCCACTTT.

This chain links TRBV19 with TRBJ1-6, with D perhaps matching TRBD1 (5 bases). Germline CDR1 and CDR2: LNHDA and SQIVND (reference sequence). The CDR3 consists of 14 residues. Trimming pared 8 bases from V and 5 bases from J, leaving 13 bases between. The CDR3 sequence: CASGGNLDNSPLHF. The CDR3 nucleotides read TGTGCCAGTGGGGGGAATTTAGATAATTCACCCCTCCACTTT.

V is TRBV6-6 and J is TRBJ2-1, with TRBD2 matching over 10 bases. The germline gives CDR1 MNHNY, CDR2 SVGAGI (reference sequence). The trim removed 7 bases at V and 1 base at J, leaving 7 bases unmatched. The CDR3 loop spans 16 amino acids. This CDR3 reads CASTAAGGPSYNEQFF. The CDR3 DNA sequence: TGTGCCAGCACGGCAGCGGGGGGGCCTTCCTACAATGAGCAGTTCTTC.